The 25 T cell receptor beta chains below come from one sample, sequenced in a study of cytomegalovirus exposure and HLA in healthy donors. The repertoire was sequenced with immunoSEQ multiplex PCR; TCRdb's copy has only in-frame clones and lacks some. The sample carries 240,000 or so clones, 70% to 90% recorded once. The sequenced sample was PBMCs. The receptors originated from a woman in her 30s in good health and CMV-seropositive.

This clone showed up just a few times. The chain combines TRBV19 with TRBJ1-2; 8 bases match TRBD1. This CDR3 region has 13 residues. Germline lookup yields CDR1 LNHDA and CDR2 SQIVND (reference sequence). V shed 2 bases and J 5 bases; nucleotides not matched to a gene: 1. The chain's CDR3 is CASSIRTGYGYTF. CDR3 coding DNA: TGTGCCAGTAGTATAAGGACAGGGTATGGCTACACCTTC.

This clone was counted once. The CDR3 protein is CASSLETGGTEAFF. In nucleotides, the CDR3 is TGTGCCAGCAGCTTAGAAACAGGGGGGACTGAAGCTTTCTTT. This chain connects TRBV7-2 to TRBJ1-1; 8 nucleotides agree with TRBD1. With 1 base clipped from V and 5 bases from J, the junction kept 3 bases outside the gene matches. CDR1 and CDR2 from the germline V gene are SGHTA and FQGNSA. CDR3 length: 14 residues.

The chain joins TRBV7-3 to TRBJ1-1; D possibly corresponds to TRBD1 (5 bases). This CDR3 is 15 amino acids long. The V end lost 7 bases, the J end lost 0 bases, and 15 bases lay between the germline ends. Germline V lookup: CDR1 SGHTA, CDR2 FQGTGA. DNA for the CDR3: TGTGCCAGCATCTTTAAACAGGACATGAACACTGAAGCTTTCTTT. It specifies CASIFKQDMNTEAFF.

Written as DNA, the CDR3 is TGCGCCAGCAGCTTTGGGCAGTCGCAAGAGACCCAGTACTTC. Its translation is CASSFGQSQETQYF. This chain uses TRBV5-1 with TRBJ2-5; D is unresolved. The V end was cut by 2 bases, the J end by 2 bases, with 10 bases between. The CDR3 contains 14 residues. Germline V lookup: CDR1 SGHRS, CDR2 YFSETQ.

The rearrangement joins TRBV12-5 to TRBJ2-1; perhaps TRBD2 as D (5 bases). The CDR3 consists of 15 residues. From germline, CDR1 is LGHNT and CDR2 FRNRAP. Between the trimmed V and J ends, which lost 7 bases and 4 bases, there was a span of 17 bases. CDR3 in amino acids: CASVLRDPLYNEQFF. As DNA, the CDR3 is TGTGCTAGTGTGCTGAGGGATCCCCTGTACAATGAGCAGTTCTTC.

This rearrangement joins TRBV5-3 to TRBJ2-7, with TRBD2 matching 7 bases. TRBV5-3 is assigned to the ORF class and has an uncertain function. V dropped 1 base and J dropped 7; count of bases not matched to a gene: 11. The CDR3 contains 15 residues. The CDR3, as DNA: TGTGCCAGAAGCTTGAGGCGGGAGCCCCGAGGGGAGCAGTACTTC. It specifies CARSLRREPRGEQYF.

The rearrangement joins TRBV15 to TRBJ2-6; D remains ambiguous. Trimming removed 0 bases from V and 3 bases from J, with 9 bases in between. CDR1 and CDR2 from the germline V gene are LNHNV and YYDKDF (reference sequence). The CDR3 length is 16 residues. The CDR3 spells CATSRDRRGGANVLTF. DNA for the CDR3: TGTGCCACCAGCAGAGATCGGAGAGGTGGGGCCAACGTCCTGACTTTC.

Concerning this clone: The sample carries other DNA sequences with the same CDR3. The chain links TRBV9 to TRBJ1-1; tentatively, D is TRBD1 (6 bases). The V gene's germline CDR1 is SGDLS and CDR2 YYNGEE. V was shortened by 5 bases and J by 1 base, with 9 bases between the two germline ends. The CDR3 covers 13 residues. The CDR3 bases are TGTGCCAGCAGTTTGACAGGGAACACTGAAGCTTTCTTT. This gives the protein CASSLTGNTEAFF.

The chain combines TRBV4-1 with TRBJ2-7; 10 nucleotides line up with TRBD2. The germline V gene encodes CDR1 MGHRA and CDR2 YSYEKL. The CDR3 consists of 17 residues. V was clipped by 1 base and J by 1 base; unmatched bases: 7. CDR3 coding DNA: TGCGCCAGCAGCCAAGCGCCACTAGCGGGGCTGTCCTACGAGCAGTACTTC. This encodes CASSQAPLAGLSYEQYF.

A single count supports this clone. V is TRBV10-3 and J is TRBJ1-4, with 9 bases identical to TRBD1. V lost 0 bases, J lost 3 bases, and 14 bases stayed unmatched. Germline values: CDR1 ENHRY, CDR2 SYGVKD. This CDR3 is built from 20 residues. The DNA for the CDR3 is TGTGCCATCAGTGAGTCTCCCCGGGACAGGGAAGTGTTGGCTAATGAAAAACTGTTTTTT. This sequence encodes CAISESPRDREVLANEKLFF.

The chain joins TRBV11-3 to TRBJ2-7; D unresolved. This CDR3 region has 13 residues. Per the germline V gene, CDR1 is SGHNT and CDR2 is YENEEA. Trimming left V 4 bases short and J 2 bases short, with 9 bases between. The CDR3 region is CASSSTSAYEQYF. Written as DNA, the CDR3 is TGTGCCAGCAGCTCTACTTCCGCCTACGAGCAGTACTTC.

This chain joins TRBV11-2 and TRBJ2-7; TRBD2 aligns across 8 bases. Germline-derived CDR1 and CDR2 are SGHAT and FQNNGV. Trimming removed 7 bases from V and 6 bases from J; junction bases left unmatched: 17. This CDR3 is built from 16 residues. The CDR3 here is CASNRGWGAGGSEQYF. CDR3 nucleotide sequence: TGTGCCAGCAATAGGGGGTGGGGCGCGGGAGGATCCGAGCAGTACTTC. Using reference TRBV11-2 and TRBJ2-7 for the parts outside the CDR3, the full variable domain is EAGVAQSPRYKIIEKRQSVAFWCNPISGHATLYWYQQILGQGPKLLIQFQNNGVVDDSQLPKDRFSAERLKGVDSTLKIQPAKLEDSAVYLCASNRGWGAGGSEQYFGPGTRLTVT.

This sequence joins TRBV5-1 and TRBJ1-2; D unclear. The V and J ends lost 3 bases and 1 base respectively, with 19 bases between them. Germline V gene data show CDR1 as SGHRS and CDR2 as YFSETQ. The CDR3 consists of 17 residues. The chain's CDR3 is CASSSTTRTDNNYGYTF. The CDR3 DNA reads TGCGCCAGCAGCTCAACGACACGAACTGACAATAACTATGGCTACACCTTC.

This rearrangement joins TRBV15 to TRBJ2-4, with 8 bases lining up with TRBD2. Germline CDR1 and CDR2: LNHNV and YYDKDF (reference sequence). CDR3 size: 15 residues. V lost 2 bases and J lost 7; bases outside the gene matches: 7. CDR3 nucleotide sequence: TGTGCCACCAGCAGACAAATCCGGGGGGGGAACATTCAGTACTTC. This sequence encodes CATSRQIRGGNIQYF.

V gene TRBV6-6 combines with J gene TRBJ2-2; D is undetermined. Trimming left V 8 bases short and J 0 bases short, with 10 bases between. This CDR3 contains 14 residues. The germline V gene has CDR1 MNHNY and CDR2 SVGAGI (reference sequence). The CDR3: CASGSSANTGELFF. Written as DNA, the CDR3 is TGTGCCAGCGGGTCGAGCGCGAACACCGGGGAGCTGTTTTTT.

The chain recombines TRBV28 with TRBJ2-1; TRBD2 matches 13 bases. The CDR3 has 16 amino acids. Germline V gives CDR1 MDHEN, CDR2 SYDVKM. The V segment lost 6 bases and the J segment 8 bases; nucleotides outside the gene matches: 10. The CDR3 nucleotides are TGTGCCAGCAGCCCGTCCGGACTAGCGGGAGTTCATGAGCAGTTCTTC. Its translation: CASSPSGLAGVHEQFF.

CDR3 nucleotide sequence: TGTGCCAGCAGCCCCATGAGATCTAATGAGCAGTTCTTC. It yields the protein CASSPMRSNEQFF. The rearrangement uses TRBV7-9 and TRBJ2-1; unclear D gene. CDR1 SEHNR and CDR2 FQNEAQ come from the germline V gene (reference sequence). Deletions cut 5 bases from V and 7 bases from J, with 12 bases between. The CDR3 has 13 amino acids.

The sample holds one count of this clone. The J gene is TRBJ2-1, the V gene TRBV6-6; no definite D call. The length of the CDR3 is 11 residues. V lost 2 bases and J lost 8, with 4 bases in between. CDR1 and CDR2 from the germline V gene are MNHNY and SVGAGI (reference sequence). CDR3 DNA sequence: TGTGCCAGCAGTTACCGGGATGAGCAGTTCTTC. It yields the protein CASSYRDEQFF.

The V call is TRBV7-8, the J call TRBJ1-5; 10 bases are a match to TRBD1. Germline loops: CDR1 SGHVS, CDR2 FQNEAQ. The CDR3 extends over 18 amino acids. V gave up 6 bases and J gave up 3 bases; unmatched junction bases: 14. The CDR3 nucleotides read TGTGCCAGCAGAGGACAGGGGGATTATCGGGCACTCAATCAGCCCCAGCATTTT. Encoded protein: CASRGQGDYRALNQPQHF.

The genes are TRBV25-1 and TRBJ1-5; 7 bases agree with TRBD1. The CDR3 consists of 16 residues. The germline V gene encodes CDR1 MGHDK and CDR2 SYGVNS. With 7 bases clipped from V and 3 bases from J, the junction kept 12 bases outside the gene matches. DNA of the CDR3: TGTGCCAGCACCCAGGGGGGCCGCCGGGTCAATCAGCCCCAGCATTTT. Translation gives CASTQGGRRVNQPQHF.

The rearrangement links TRBV7-2 to TRBJ2-5, with a possible D match to TRBD2 (6 bases). This CDR3 is 13 amino acids long. Deletions cut 8 bases from V and 7 bases from J, with 17 bases between. CDR1 SGHTA and CDR2 FQGNSA come from the germline V gene. The DNA of the CDR3 is TGTGCCAGCTCCGGACTACCCAGTGTGACCCAGTACTTC. Its protein product is CASSGLPSVTQYF.

The chain links TRBV27 to TRBJ2-3; D is undetermined. The CDR3 length is 14 residues. Per the germline V gene, CDR1 is MNHEY and CDR2 is SMNVEV (reference sequence). Trimming removed 1 base at V and 0 bases at J, with 5 bases between. The CDR3 loop is CASSLYTSTDTQYF. In nucleotides, the CDR3 is TGTGCCAGCAGTTTATATACAAGCACAGATACGCAGTATTTT.

The genes are TRBV25-1 and TRBJ2-3, with 7 bases aligning to TRBD1. Losses at the gene ends were 11 bases for V and 2 bases for J; bases not matched to a gene: 7. CDR3 size: 13 residues. CDR1 and CDR2 from the germline V gene are MGHDK and SYGVNS. The DNA for the CDR3 is TGTGCCTCCAGGGGGACCGACACAGATACGCAGTATTTT. This codes for CASRGTDTDTQYF.

V and J are TRBV5-4 and TRBJ2-7, with D possibly TRBD1 on 6 matching bases. CDR1 and CDR2 (germline): SGHNT, YYREEE (reference sequence). The CDR3 has 14 amino acids. V shed 4 bases and J shed 3 bases, with 14 bases lying between them. In nucleotides, the CDR3 is TGTGCCAGCAGCATCGGGACACCCCACTACGAGCAGTACTTC. This translates into CASSIGTPHYEQYF.

V gene TRBV5-8 combines with J gene TRBJ1-5; 9 positions match TRBD1. J was trimmed by 5 bases and V by 1 base; bases with no gene match: 16. Germline CDR1 is SGHTS and CDR2 is YDEGEE. The CDR3 is 19 residues long. The DNA of the CDR3 is TGTGCCAGCAGCTTGAGGGACAGGGCTTATAATGGCCCCTATCAGCCCCAGCATTTT. Protein product: CASSLRDRAYNGPYQPQHF.